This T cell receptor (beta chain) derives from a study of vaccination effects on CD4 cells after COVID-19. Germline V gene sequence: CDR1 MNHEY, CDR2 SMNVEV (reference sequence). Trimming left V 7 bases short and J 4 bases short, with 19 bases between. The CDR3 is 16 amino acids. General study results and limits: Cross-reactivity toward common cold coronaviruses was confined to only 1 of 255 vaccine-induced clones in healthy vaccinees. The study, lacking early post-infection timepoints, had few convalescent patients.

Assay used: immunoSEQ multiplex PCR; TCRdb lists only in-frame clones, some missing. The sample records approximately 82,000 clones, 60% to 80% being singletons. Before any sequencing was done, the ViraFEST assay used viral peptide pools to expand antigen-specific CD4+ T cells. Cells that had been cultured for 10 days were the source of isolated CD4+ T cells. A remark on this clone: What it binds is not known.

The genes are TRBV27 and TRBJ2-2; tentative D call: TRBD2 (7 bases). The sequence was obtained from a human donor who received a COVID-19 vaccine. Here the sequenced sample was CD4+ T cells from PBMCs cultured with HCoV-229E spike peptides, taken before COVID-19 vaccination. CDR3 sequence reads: CASKKEGGPSTGELFF. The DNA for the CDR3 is TGTGCCAGCAAAAAGGAGGGGGGGCCTTCCACCGGGGAGCTGTTTTTT.